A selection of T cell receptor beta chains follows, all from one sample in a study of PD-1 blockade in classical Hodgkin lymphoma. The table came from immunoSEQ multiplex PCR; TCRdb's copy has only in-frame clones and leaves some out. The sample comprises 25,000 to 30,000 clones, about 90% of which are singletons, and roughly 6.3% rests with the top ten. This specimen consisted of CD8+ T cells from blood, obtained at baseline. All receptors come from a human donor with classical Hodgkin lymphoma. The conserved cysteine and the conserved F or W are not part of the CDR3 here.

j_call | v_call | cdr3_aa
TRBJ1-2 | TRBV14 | ASSHRGPLPYGYT
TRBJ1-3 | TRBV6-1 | ASSEYLNQGTGNTIY
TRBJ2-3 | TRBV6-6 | ASSYYDLGADTQY
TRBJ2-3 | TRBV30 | AWSVLAGTDTQY
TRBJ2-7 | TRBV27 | ASTPGVSYEQY
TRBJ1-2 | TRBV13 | ASSLSRQGLTNYGYT
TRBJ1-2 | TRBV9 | ASQGTGRGSYGYT
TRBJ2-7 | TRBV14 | ASSPRQGGREQY
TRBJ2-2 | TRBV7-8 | ASSFWVGKDTGELF
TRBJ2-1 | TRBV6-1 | ASSYGSEEF
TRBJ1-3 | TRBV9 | ASSVDGSSGNTIY
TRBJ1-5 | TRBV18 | ASSPSYSNQPQH
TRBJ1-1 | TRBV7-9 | ASRVLGTEAF
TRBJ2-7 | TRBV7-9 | ASSPGTAAYEQY
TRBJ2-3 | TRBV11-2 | ASSLVGYPDTQY
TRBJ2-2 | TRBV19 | ASTYRAGDNTGELF
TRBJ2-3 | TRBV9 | ASSVGWDSSTDTQY
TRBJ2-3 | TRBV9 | ASSVPLSGVSTDTQY
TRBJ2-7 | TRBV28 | ASSLARAYEQY
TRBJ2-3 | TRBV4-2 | ASSQDPSGSPTDTQY
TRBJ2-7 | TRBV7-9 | ASSLGALYEQY
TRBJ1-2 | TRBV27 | ASSLDGITTRGYT
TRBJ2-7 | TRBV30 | AWSVLVYEQY
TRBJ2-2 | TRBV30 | AWKLKTSGIQELF
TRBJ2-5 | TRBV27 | ASRPSGGEETQY
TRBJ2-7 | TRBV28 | ASSFFRGSYEQY
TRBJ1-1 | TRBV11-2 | ASSWDRGLKTEAF
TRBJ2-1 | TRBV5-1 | ASSLVANNEQF
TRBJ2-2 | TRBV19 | ASSAQLGHAGELF
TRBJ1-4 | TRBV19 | ASSNPRESEKLF
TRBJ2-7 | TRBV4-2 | ASSQVGGGDEQY
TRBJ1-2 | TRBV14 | ASSPTWPGGYT
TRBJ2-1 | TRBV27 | ASSTSGRAISYNEQF
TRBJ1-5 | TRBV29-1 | SAGRENQPQH
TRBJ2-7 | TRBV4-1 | ASSQGVSGRPYEQY
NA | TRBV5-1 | ASSLAGLVGYEQY
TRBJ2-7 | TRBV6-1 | ASTTHYEQY
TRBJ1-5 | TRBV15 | ATSRDLYSNQPQH
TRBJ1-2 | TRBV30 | AWSVGTAKGPNYGYT
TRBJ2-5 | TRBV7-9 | ASSTGQNQETQY
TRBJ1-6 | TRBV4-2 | ASSQGVLGDSPLH
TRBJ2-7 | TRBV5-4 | ASSLSLAGGRSYEQY
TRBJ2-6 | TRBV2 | ATHRSGANVLT
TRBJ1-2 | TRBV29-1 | SVPTSPVIYGYT
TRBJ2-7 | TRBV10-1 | ASSPGLSYEQY
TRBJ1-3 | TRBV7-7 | ASSSINSGTESGNTIY
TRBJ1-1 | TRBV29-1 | SVKSGEGTEAF